One and the same sample provided the 18 T cell receptor beta chains below, sequenced in a study of T-cell memory formation after mild COVID-19. Using its own MiXCR run on the 5' RACE reads, TCRdb lists one record per CDR3 protein. The sample lists hundreds of thousands of distinct CDR3 sequences; approximately 29% were seen once. The sequenced sample was PBMCs or a T cell subset sorted from them (not recorded which). Source of these receptors: an adult woman who had mild COVID-19 (a few samples of this study predate the infection). Cell type and time point are not known.

This clonotype has just a few counts. V is TRBV15 and J is TRBJ2-3, with 7 bases fitting TRBD2. V was pared by 0 bases and J by 7 bases, with 4 bases of the junction left unmatched. Germline loops: CDR1 LNHNV, CDR2 YYDKDF (reference sequence). The CDR3 contains 14 residues. The CDR3: CATSRDRGDHTQYF. DNA for the CDR3: TGTGCCACCAGCAGAGATCGGGGGGACCATACGCAGTATTTT.

This chain connects TRBV5-1 to TRBJ2-7, with D tentatively TRBD1 (7 bases). Germline-derived CDR1 and CDR2 are SGHRS and YFSETQ. V lost 3 bases and J lost 3, with 13 bases in between. The CDR3 covers 14 residues. The CDR3 nucleotides are TGCGCCAGCAGCTCGGGGGACAGCATCTACGAGCAGTACTTC. It is translated as CASSSGDSIYEQYF.

The rearrangement joins TRBV6-5 to TRBJ2-3; possible D gene TRBD2, 6 bases. CDR1 and CDR2 (germline): MNHEY, SVGAGI. The ends were cut back, 0 bases at V and 7 bases at J, with 8 bases in the middle. CDR3 length equals 13 residues. CDR3 region: CASSYSEGYTQYF. The CDR3 bases are TGTGCCAGCAGTTACTCGGAGGGGTATACGCAGTATTTT.

The chain recombines TRBV3-1 with TRBJ2-1; 9 bases map to TRBD1. The V gene's germline CDR1 is LGHDT and CDR2 YNNKEL (reference sequence). The CDR3 has 15 amino acids. V lost 3 bases to trimming and J lost 8 bases; unmatched junction nucleotides: 8. CDR3 bases: TGTGCCAGCAGCCACCCGGGACAGGGCTGGGATGAGCAGTTCTTC. Its translation: CASSHPGQGWDEQFF.

This CDR3 reads CATGGRPDVAGESTDTQYF. CDR3 bases: TGTGCCACCGGTGGGAGGCCCGACGTAGCGGGAGAGAGCACAGATACGCAGTATTTT. This sequence joins TRBV24-1 and TRBJ2-3; the match to TRBD2 covers 9 bases. The CDR3 runs 19 residues. Germline-derived CDR1 and CDR2 are KGHDR and SFDVKD. V lost 9 bases to trimming and J lost 0 bases; unmatched junction nucleotides: 18.

The chain has TRBV18 and TRBJ2-7, with 11 bases aligning to TRBD1. The germline V gene encodes CDR1 KGHSH and CDR2 LQKENI. This CDR3 is 16 amino acids long. Unmatched junction bases numbered 6, after V lost 3 bases and J lost 2 bases. In DNA, the CDR3 is TGTGCCAGCTCACCGCGTGGACAGGGGGCGACCTACGAGCAGTACTTC. It codes for CASSPRGQGATYEQYF.

This clonotype was observed a single time. The V gene is TRBV11-3, the J gene TRBJ1-1; possibly TRBD1 for D (5 bases). V dropped 4 bases and J dropped 4 bases, with 10 bases sitting between them. The CDR3 is 13 amino acids. Looked up from germline, CDR1 is SGHNT and CDR2 is YENEEA. Written as DNA, the CDR3 is TGTGCCAGCAGCTCCTCAGGGAGCACTGAAGCTTTCTTT. This translates into CASSSSGSTEAFF.

The chain employs TRBV6-6 and TRBJ2-1, with 16 bases aligning to TRBD2. Germline CDR1 reads MNHNY; CDR2 reads SVGAGI (reference sequence). J was trimmed by 11 bases and V by 4 bases; bases with no gene match: 11. CDR3 length: 17 amino acids. The CDR3 region has the DNA TGTGCCAGCAGTTCCTCTCCGGGACTAGCGGGAGGGTGGAAGCAGTTCTTC. This codes for CASSSSPGLAGGWKQFF.

This clonotype has a count of ten or more. The chain uses TRBV12-3 or TRBV12-4 and TRBJ2-7; 8 nucleotides line up with TRBD1. CDR3 length: 14 residues. J gave up 2 bases and V 5 bases, and 5 bases lay outside the gene matches. CDR3 sequence reads: CASSAGQGAYEQYF. CDR3 coding DNA: TGTGCCAGCAGTGCCGGACAGGGCGCCTACGAGCAGTACTTC.

There are a few counts of this clonotype. The CDR3 bases are TGCGCCAGCAGCCAAGAGGAGAGGTTCGTCGACAATGAGCAGTTCTTC. It translates to CASSQEERFVDNEQFF. The genes are TRBV4-3 and TRBJ2-1; D remains unclear. Germline CDR1 is LGHNA and CDR2 is YSLEER. Trimming left V 0 bases short and J 5 bases short, with 14 bases between. CDR3 length: 16 amino acids.

In DNA form, the CDR3 reads TGCAGTGCTAGATTGGGACTTTCTTACTACAATGAGCAGTTCTTC. This translates into CSARLGLSYYNEQFF. The chain links TRBV20-1 to TRBJ2-1; the D gene is possibly TRBD2 (6 bases). Deletions cut 2 bases from V and 3 bases from J, with 14 bases between. Germline V gene lookup returns CDR1 DFQATT and CDR2 SNEGSKA (reference sequence). The CDR3 has 15 residues.

The V gene is TRBV20-1, the J gene TRBJ2-3; 7 bases match TRBD1. The V segment lost 5 bases and the J segment 2 bases; nucleotides outside the gene matches: 16. Germline CDR1 reads DFQATT; CDR2 reads SNEGSKA (reference sequence). This CDR3 comprises 17 residues. CDR3 nucleotides: TGCAGTGCTCCTACACTTACGACAGGGAGACCCACAGATACGCAGTATTTT. Amino acids: CSAPTLTTGRPTDTQYF.

The chain combines TRBV13 with TRBJ2-7; no clear D. CDR3 length: 14 residues. Trimming cost V 5 bases and J 0 bases, with 11 bases left between them. Germline loops: CDR1 PRHDT, CDR2 FYEKMQ (reference sequence). The CDR3 nucleotides are TGTGCCAGCAGCCCCCAGGCGACCTCCTACGAGCAGTACTTC. This translates into CASSPQATSYEQYF.

The V call is TRBV9, the J call TRBJ2-5, with TRBD2 identical over 7 bases. Unmatched junction bases numbered 15, after V lost 5 bases and J lost 5 bases. Germline V gives CDR1 SGDLS, CDR2 YYNGEE. The CDR3 totals 16 residues. Here the CDR3 reads CASSGLERDGLETQYF. The CDR3 coding sequence is TGTGCCAGCAGTGGTCTCGAGCGGGACGGGCTGGAGACCCAGTACTTC.

The chain joins TRBV5-6 to TRBJ1-2, with D perhaps TRBD1 (5 bases). Trimming left V 2 bases short and J 8 bases short, with 13 bases between. The CDR3 loop spans 13 amino acids. The germline V gene encodes CDR1 SGHDT and CDR2 YYEEEE. CDR3: CASSFSGLGGYTF. The CDR3 DNA reads as TGTGCCAGCAGCTTCTCGGGGCTTGGAGGCTACACCTTC. Variable domain in full (rest from reference TRBV5-6 and TRBJ1-2): DAGVTQSPTHLIKTRGQQVTLRCSPKSGHDTVSWYQQALGQGPQFIFQYYEEEERQRGNFPDRFSGHQFPNYSSELNVNALLLGDSALYLCASSFSGLGGYTFGSGTRLTVV.

V is TRBV7-8 and J is TRBJ1-6, with TRBD1 identical over 8 bases. The ends lost 5 bases at V and 11 bases at J; junction bases unmatched: 8. This CDR3 has 14 residues. Germline-derived CDR1 and CDR2 are SGHVS and FQNEAQ. The CDR3 is CASSIGQGKAPLHF. DNA of the CDR3: TGTGCCAGCAGCATAGGACAGGGAAAGGCACCCCTCCACTTT. The full variable domain, rest sourced from reference TRBV7-8 and TRBJ1-6, is GAGVSQSPRYKVAKRGQDVALRCDPISGHVSLFWYQQALGQGPEFLTYFQNEAQLDKSGLPSDRFFAERPEGSVSTLKIQRTQQEDSAVYLCASSIGQGKAPLHFGNGTRLTVT.

This clonotype was observed a handful of times. V usage is TRBV7-3 and J usage is TRBJ1-1, with 7 bases fitting TRBD1. The CDR3 has 15 amino acids. Per the germline V gene, CDR1 is SGHTA and CDR2 is FQGTGA. V shed 4 bases, J shed 5 bases, and the junction held 10 bases outside the gene matches. CDR3 nucleotide sequence: TGTGCCAGCAGCTCCGGCGCAGGGGGTGGTACTGAAGCTTTCTTT. Protein sequence: CASSSGAGGGTEAFF.

The chain recombines TRBV9 with TRBJ2-3; TRBD1 aligns across 8 bases. V shed 4 bases and J 4 bases; nucleotides not matched to a gene: 8. CDR1 is SGDLS, CDR2 YYNGEE, per germline. This CDR3 is built from 15 residues. The CDR3 is CASSPRQGQADTQYF. The CDR3 DNA is TGTGCCAGCAGCCCACGACAGGGGCAGGCAGATACGCAGTATTTT.